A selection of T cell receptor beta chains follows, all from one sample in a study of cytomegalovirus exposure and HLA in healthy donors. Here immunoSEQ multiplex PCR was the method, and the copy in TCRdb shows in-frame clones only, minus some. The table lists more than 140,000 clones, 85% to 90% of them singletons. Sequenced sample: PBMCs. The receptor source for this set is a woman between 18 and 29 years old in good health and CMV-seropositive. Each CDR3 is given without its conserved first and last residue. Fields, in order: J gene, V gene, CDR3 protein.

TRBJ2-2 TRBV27 ARDLAGLNTGELF
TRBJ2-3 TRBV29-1 SVVRGSSTDTQY
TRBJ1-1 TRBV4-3 ASSPRSGKNTEAF
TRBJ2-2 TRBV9 ASSVDTGVETGELF
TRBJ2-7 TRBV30 AWSGLAGVGEQY
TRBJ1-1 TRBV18 ASSPATEEAF
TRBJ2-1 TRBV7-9 ASSLASGVINEQF
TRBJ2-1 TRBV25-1 ASSGSSGSYNEQF
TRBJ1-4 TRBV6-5 ASSYSGKSEKLF
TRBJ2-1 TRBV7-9 ASSLFEGSQF
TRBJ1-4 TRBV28 ASRGQDNGNEKLF
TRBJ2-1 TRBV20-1 SARVSSEQF
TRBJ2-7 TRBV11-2 ASSLDLLNEQY
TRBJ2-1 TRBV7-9 ASSPRLVNNEQF
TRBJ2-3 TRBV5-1 ASSMERATDTQY
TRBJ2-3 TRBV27 ASSFQLAGDTDTQY
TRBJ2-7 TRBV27 ASTRAGANEQY
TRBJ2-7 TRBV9 ASSAGTGGFYEQY
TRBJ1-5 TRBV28 ASSAIQGDHQPQH
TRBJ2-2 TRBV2 AREDSSNTGELF
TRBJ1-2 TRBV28 ASSFGGAYYGYT
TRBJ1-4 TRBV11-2 ASSFGGSVEKLF
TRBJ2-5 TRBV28 ASSLGTSGTLQETQY
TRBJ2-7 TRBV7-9 ASSSPAGTGNYEQY
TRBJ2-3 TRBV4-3 ASSQSPGLAGPDTQY
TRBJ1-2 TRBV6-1 ASSVRQGADYGYT
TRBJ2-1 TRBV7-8 ASSSPREQF
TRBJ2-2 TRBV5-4 ASWAKFSGPPGELF
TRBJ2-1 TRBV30 AWRGTGGEISYNEQF
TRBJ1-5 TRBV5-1 ASSLGEAHQPQH
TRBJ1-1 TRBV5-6 ASSLTGNTEAF
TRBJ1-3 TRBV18 ASSGGTSGNTIY
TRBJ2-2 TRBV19 ASSGGPGELF
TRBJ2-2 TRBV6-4 ASSDSETGELF
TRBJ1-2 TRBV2 ASHRINYGYT
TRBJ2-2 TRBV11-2 ASSPTGGSSWPGELF
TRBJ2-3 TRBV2 ASRGSGSLTDTQY
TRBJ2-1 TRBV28 ASSLRGITSSYNEQF
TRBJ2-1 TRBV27 ASSLYPSYNEQF
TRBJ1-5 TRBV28 ASSFLDRGLNQPQH
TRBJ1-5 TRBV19 ASSIGQGVWPQH
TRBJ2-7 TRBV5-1 ASSGTGSPYEQY
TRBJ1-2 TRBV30 AWSVDRPNYGYT
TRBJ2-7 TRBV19 ASSMVGTGGISYEQY
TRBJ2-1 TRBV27 ASSLGTSGGNEQF
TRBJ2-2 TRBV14 ASSQDSGQGDTGELF
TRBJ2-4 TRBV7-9 ASSPSGGRAKNIQY
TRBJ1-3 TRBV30 AWSAGNSGNTIY
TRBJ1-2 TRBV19 ASSPPGGRRLNYGYT
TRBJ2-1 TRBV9 ASSSTSLNEQF